The sequence of this TCR beta chain was determined in a study of post-analysis software for immune sequencing data. At the level of the study: Recorded disease courses covered relapsing-remitting, secondary progressive and progressive-relapsing multiple sclerosis. Some patients had no subtype annotation. Study-wide findings and caveats: When compared against controls, multiple sclerosis patients showed significantly lower normalized Chao1 diversity. Samples sharing a preparation batch grouped tightly together when assessed by F measure. Relative to controls, patients had roughly five TRBV segments at higher frequency, with TRBV5-6, TRBV5-1 and TRBV20-1 among these.

The TCR beta cDNA libraries contained unique molecular identifiers. TCRdb used MiXCR to reprocess the PCR reads, holding one entry per CDR3 protein. The table has over 700,000 distinct CDR3 sequences, 30% seen once; the top ten hold around 0.56%. Points on this clonotype: Its matching antigen is unknown. One end of the junction does not line up with germline, which may come from a read error.

Germline V lookup: CDR1 SGHRS, CDR2 YFSETQ. CDR3 length: 15 amino acids. The chain recombines TRBV5-1 with TRBJ1-2; tentatively, D is TRBD1 (6 bases). Material for sequencing was blood. The source of this sequence is a girl between 5 and 17 years old with multiple sclerosis. This CDR3 reads CVSSPHATGAGGYTF. The CDR3 region has the DNA TGCGTCAGCAGTCCGCATGCTACGGGGGCCGGCGGCTACACCTTC.